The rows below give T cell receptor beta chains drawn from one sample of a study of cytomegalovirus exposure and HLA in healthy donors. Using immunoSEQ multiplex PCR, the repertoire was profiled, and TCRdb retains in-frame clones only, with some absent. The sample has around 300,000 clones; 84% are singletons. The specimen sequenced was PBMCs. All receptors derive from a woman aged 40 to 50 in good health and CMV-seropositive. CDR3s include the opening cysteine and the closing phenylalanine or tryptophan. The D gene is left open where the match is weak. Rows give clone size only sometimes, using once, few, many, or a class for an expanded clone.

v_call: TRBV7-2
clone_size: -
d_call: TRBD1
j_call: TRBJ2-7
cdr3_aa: CASSLVGTGNSEQYF
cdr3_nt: TGTGCCAGCAGCTTAGTAGGGACAGGGAACTCCGAGCAGTACTTC

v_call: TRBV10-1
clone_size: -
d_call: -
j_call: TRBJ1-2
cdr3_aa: CASGVGANYGYTF
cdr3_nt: TGCGCCAGCGGGGTAGGGGCGAACTATGGCTACACCTTC

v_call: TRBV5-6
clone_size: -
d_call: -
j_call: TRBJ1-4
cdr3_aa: CASSIRTVRKNEKLFF
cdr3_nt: TGTGCCAGCAGCATAAGGACAGTACGGAAAAATGAAAAACTGTTTTTT

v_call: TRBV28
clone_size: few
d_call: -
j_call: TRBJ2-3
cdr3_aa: CASSFGDTQYF
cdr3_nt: TGTGCCAGCAGTTTCGGGGATACGCAGTATTTT

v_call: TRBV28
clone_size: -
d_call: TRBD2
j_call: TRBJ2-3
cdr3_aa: CASSFSTSGITDTQYF
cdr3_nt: TGTGCCAGCAGTTTCTCGACTAGCGGGATTACAGATACGCAGTATTTT

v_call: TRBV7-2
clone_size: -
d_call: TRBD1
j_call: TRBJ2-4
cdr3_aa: CASSLGTAGTNIQYF
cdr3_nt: TGTGCCAGCAGCCTGGGGACAGCTGGAACAAACATTCAGTACTTC

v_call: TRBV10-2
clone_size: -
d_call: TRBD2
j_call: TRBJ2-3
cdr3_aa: CASSEWEGNTDTQYF
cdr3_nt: TGCGCCAGCAGTGAGTGGGAGGGAAATACAGATACGCAGTATTTT

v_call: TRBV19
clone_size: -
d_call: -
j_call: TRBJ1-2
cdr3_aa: CASSTGTLEVWEAPYGYTF
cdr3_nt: TGTGCCAGTAGTACCGGGACCCTGGAGGTATGGGAGGCACCCTATGGCTACACCTTC

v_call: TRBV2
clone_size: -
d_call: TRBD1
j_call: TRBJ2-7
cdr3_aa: CASSGQGRSYEQYF
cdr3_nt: TGTGCCAGCAGCGGACAGGGGAGATCCTACGAGCAGTACTTC

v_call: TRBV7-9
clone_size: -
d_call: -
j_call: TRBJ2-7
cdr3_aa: CASSPPWDSPYEQYF
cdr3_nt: TGTGCCAGCAGCCCACCTTGGGACTCCCCCTACGAGCAGTACTTC

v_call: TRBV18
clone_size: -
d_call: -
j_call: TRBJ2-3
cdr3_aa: CASSPQGDTQYF
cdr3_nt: TGTGCCAGCTCACCGCAGGGAGATACGCAGTATTTT

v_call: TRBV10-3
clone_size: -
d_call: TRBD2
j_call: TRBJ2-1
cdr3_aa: CAISAGRVANEQFF
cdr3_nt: TGTGCCATCAGTGCCGGGAGGGTGGCCAATGAGCAGTTCTTC

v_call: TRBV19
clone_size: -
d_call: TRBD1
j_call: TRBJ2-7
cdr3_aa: CASSIFPGQGYEQYF
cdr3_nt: TGTGCCAGTAGTATCTTCCCCGGACAGGGCTACGAGCAGTACTTC

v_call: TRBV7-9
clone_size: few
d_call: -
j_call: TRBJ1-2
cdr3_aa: CASTQLGDYGYTF
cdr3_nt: TGTGCCAGCACCCAACTGGGCGACTATGGCTACACCTTC

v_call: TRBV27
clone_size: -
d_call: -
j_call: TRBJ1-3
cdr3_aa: CASMPTGLRGTIYF
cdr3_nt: TGTGCCAGCATGCCTACAGGGCTTCGCGGCACCATATATTTT

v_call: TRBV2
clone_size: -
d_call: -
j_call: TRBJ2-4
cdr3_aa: CASSEETRGNIQYF
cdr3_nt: TGTGCCAGCAGCGAAGAGACTCGGGGAAACATTCAGTACTTC

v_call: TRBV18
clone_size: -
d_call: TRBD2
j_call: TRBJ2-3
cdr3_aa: CASSPGTSSLTDTQYF
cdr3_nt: TGTGCCAGCTCACCCGGGACTAGTAGTTTGACAGATACGCAGTATTTT

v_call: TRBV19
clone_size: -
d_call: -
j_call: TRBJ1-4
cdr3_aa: CASSRSTGYSTNEKLFF
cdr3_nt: TGTGCCAGTAGTAGGTCGACGGGATACTCAACTAATGAAAAACTGTTTTTT

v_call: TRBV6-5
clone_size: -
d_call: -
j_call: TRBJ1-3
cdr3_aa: CASSYSSGFSGNTIYF
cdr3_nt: TGTGCCAGCAGTTACTCGTCAGGGTTCTCTGGAAACACCATATATTTT

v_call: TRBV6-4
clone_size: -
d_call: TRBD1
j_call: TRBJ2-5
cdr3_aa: CASNRQGVWETQYF
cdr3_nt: TGTGCCAGCAATAGACAGGGTGTATGGGAGACCCAGTACTTC

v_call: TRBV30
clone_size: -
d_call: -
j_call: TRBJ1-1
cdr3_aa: CAWSVQGYTEAFF
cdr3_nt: TGTGCCTGGAGTGTCCAGGGGTACACTGAAGCTTTCTTT

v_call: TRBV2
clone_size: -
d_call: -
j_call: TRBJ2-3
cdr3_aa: CASTSFSHMDTQYF
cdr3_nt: TGTGCCAGCACCTCCTTCTCACATATGGATACGCAGTATTTT

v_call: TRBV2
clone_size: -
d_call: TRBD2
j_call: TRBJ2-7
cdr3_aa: CASSEQGLAGYEQYF
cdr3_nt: TGTGCCAGCAGCGAGCAGGGACTAGCGGGGTACGAGCAGTACTTC

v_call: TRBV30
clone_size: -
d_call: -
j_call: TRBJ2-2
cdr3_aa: CAWSVRQLTTGELFF
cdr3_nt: TGTGCCTGGAGTGTCCGCCAACTAACAACCGGGGAGCTGTTTTTT

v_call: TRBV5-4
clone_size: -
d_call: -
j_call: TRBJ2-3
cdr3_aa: CASSFQGSPDTQYF
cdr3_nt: TGTGCCAGCAGCTTCCAGGGGTCCCCCGATACGCAGTATTTT

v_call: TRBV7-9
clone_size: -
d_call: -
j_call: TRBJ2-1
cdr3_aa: CASSWGPTNEQFF
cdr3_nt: TGTGCCAGCTCCTGGGGGCCCACCAATGAGCAGTTCTTC

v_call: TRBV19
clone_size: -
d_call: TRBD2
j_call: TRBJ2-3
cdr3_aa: CASSEPGTSSFGDTQYF
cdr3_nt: TGTGCCAGTAGTGAGCCGGGGACTAGCAGTTTTGGCGATACGCAGTATTTT

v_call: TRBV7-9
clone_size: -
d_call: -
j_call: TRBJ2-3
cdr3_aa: CASSQTGGVADTQYF
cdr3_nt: TGTGCCAGCAGCCAAACGGGCGGGGTCGCAGATACGCAGTATTTT

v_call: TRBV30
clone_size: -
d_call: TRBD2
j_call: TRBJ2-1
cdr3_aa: CAWSVRASGNDNEQFF
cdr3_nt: TGTGCCTGGAGTGTAAGAGCTAGCGGGAATGACAATGAGCAGTTCTTC

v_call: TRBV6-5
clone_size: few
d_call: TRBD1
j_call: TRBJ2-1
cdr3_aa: CASTHKQGGQFF
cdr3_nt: TGTGCCAGCACTCATAAACAGGGGGGGCAGTTCTTC

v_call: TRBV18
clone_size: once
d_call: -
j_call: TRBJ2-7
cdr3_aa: CASSPVFSYEQYF
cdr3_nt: TGTGCCAGCTCACCAGTCTTTAGCTACGAGCAGTACTTC

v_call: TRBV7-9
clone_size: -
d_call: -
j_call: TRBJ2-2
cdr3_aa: CASSPALGSPTGELFF
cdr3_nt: TGTGCCAGCAGCCCCGCCCTTGGGAGCCCCACCGGGGAGCTGTTTTTT

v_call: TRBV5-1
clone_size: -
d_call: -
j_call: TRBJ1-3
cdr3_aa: CASSLETGSGNTIYF
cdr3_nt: TGCGCCAGCAGCTTGGAAACAGGGTCGGGAAACACCATATATTTT

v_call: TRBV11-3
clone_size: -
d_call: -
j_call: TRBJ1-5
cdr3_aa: CASSAGNQPQHF
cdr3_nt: TGTGCCAGCAGCGCCGGGAACCAGCCCCAGCATTTT

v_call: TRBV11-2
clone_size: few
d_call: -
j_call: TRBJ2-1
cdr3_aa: CASTSQSSYNEQFF
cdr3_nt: TGTGCCAGCACCTCACAGAGCTCCTACAATGAGCAGTTCTTC

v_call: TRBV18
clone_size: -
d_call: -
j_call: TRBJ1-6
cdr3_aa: CASSLGAGDNSPLHF
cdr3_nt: TGTGCCAGCTCCCTAGGAGCGGGGGATAATTCACCCCTCCACTTT

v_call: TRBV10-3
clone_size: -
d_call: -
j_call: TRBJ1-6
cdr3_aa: CAISGAINSPLHF
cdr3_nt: TGTGCCATCTCTGGGGCCATTAATTCACCCCTCCACTTT

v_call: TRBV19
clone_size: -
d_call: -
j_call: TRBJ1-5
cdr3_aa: CASSYLPGVGNQPQHF
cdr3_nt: TGTGCCAGTAGTTACCTTCCCGGGGTCGGGAATCAGCCCCAGCATTTT

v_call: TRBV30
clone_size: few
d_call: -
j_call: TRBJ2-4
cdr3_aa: CAWSKTGLNIQYF
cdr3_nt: TGTGCCTGGAGTAAGACAGGCCTGAACATTCAGTACTTC

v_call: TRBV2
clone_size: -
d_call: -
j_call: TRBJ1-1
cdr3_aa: CATGERSNTEAFF
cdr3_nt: TGTGCCACAGGGGAGAGGTCGAACACTGAAGCTTTCTTT

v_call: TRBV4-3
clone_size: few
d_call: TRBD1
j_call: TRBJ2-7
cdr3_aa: CASRRDRGSAYEQYF
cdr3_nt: TGCGCCAGCAGACGCGACAGGGGGTCTGCTTACGAGCAGTACTTC

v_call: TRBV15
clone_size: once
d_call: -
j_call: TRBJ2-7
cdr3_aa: CATSRERLLGEQYF
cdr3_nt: TGTGCCACCAGCAGAGAACGGCTCCTAGGCGAGCAGTACTTC

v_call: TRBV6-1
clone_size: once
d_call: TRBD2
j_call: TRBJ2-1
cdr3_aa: CASRWAGDNEQFF
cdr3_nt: TGTGCCAGCAGGTGGGCGGGGGACAATGAGCAGTTCTTC

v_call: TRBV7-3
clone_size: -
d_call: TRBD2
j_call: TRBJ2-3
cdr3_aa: CASSFTGTSGLDTQYF
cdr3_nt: TGTGCCAGCAGCTTTACCGGGACTAGCGGGTTAGATACGCAGTATTTT

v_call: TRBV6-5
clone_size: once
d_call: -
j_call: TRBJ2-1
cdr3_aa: CASSYSGTSSYNEQFF
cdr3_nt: TGTGCCAGCAGTTACAGCGGCACGAGCTCCTACAATGAGCAGTTCTTC

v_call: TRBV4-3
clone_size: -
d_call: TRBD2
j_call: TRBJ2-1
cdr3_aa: CASSHLPGLAEQFF
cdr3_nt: TGCGCCAGCAGCCACCTCCCTGGACTAGCGGAGCAGTTCTTC

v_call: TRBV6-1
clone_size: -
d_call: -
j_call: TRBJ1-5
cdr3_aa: CASSAPPNSNQPQHF
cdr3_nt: TGTGCCAGCAGTGCTCCCCCTAATAGCAATCAGCCCCAGCATTTT

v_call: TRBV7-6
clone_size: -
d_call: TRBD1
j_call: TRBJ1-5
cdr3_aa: CASSPRSTGTNQPQHF
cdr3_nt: TGTGCCAGCAGCCCCCGGTCGACAGGGACGAATCAGCCCCAGCATTTT

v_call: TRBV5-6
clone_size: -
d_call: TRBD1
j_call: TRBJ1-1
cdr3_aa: CASSFGQAAFF
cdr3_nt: TGTGCCAGCAGCTTTGGACAGGCAGCTTTCTTT

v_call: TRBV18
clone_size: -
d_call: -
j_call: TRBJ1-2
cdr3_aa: CASSPYVSQGPDGYTF
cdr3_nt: TGTGCCAGCTCACCTTATGTGAGTCAGGGGCCCGATGGCTACACCTTC

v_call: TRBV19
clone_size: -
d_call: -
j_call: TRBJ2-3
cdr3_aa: CASKTLIAADTQYF
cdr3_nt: TGTGCCAGTAAAACCCTGATCGCAGCAGATACGCAGTATTTT

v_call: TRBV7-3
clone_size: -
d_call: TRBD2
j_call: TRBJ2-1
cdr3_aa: CASSLYSATSGSSSYNEQFF
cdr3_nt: TGTGCCAGCAGCCTCTACTCAGCGACTAGCGGGAGTAGCTCCTACAATGAGCAGTTCTTC

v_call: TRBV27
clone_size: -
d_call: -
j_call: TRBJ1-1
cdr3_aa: CASRETGNTEAFF
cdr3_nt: TGTGCCAGCAGGGAAACGGGAAACACTGAAGCTTTCTTT

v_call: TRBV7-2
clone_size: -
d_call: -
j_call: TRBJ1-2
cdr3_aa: CASSLESRVYGYTF
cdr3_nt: TGTGCCAGCAGCCTGGAGAGTCGAGTCTATGGCTACACCTTC

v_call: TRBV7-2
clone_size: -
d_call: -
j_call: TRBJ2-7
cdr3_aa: CASSSGSGNSYEQYF
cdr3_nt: TGTGCCAGCAGCTCCGGGTCCGGGAACTCCTACGAGCAGTACTTC

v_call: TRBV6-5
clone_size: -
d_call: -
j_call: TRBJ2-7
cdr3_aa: CASSPPVSSAHEQYF
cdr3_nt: TGTGCCAGCAGCCCCCCGGTGTCTAGCGCCCACGAGCAGTACTTC

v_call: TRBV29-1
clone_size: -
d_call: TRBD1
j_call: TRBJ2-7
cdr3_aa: CSGGQGRSYEQYF
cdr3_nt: TGCAGCGGCGGACAGGGTAGGTCCTACGAGCAGTACTTC